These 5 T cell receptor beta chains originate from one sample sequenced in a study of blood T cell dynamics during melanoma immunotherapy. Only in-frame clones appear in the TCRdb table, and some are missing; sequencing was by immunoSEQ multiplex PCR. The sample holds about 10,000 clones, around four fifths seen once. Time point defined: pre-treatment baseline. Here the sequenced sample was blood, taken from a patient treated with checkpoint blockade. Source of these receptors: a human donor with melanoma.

The chain's CDR3 is CASSLGAGGASGANVLTF. CDR3 nucleotides: TGTGCCAGCAGCTTAGGAGCAGGGGGGGCCTCTGGGGCCAACGTCCTGACTTTC. The rearrangement uses TRBV7-3 and TRBJ2-6; D could derive from TRBD1 or TRBD2 (7 bases each). V dropped 2 bases and J dropped 0 bases, with 14 bases sitting between them. The CDR3 has 18 amino acids. Germline V lookup: CDR1 SGHTA, CDR2 FQGTGA.

CDR3 region: CASSRDRNTEAFF. As DNA, the CDR3 is TGTGCCAGCAGCAGAGACAGGAACACTGAAGCTTTCTTT. The chain uses TRBV7-3 and TRBJ1-1, with a tentative D call TRBD1 (5 bases). The CDR3 runs 13 residues. Germline CDR1 reads SGHTA; CDR2 reads FQGTGA. Trimming took off 5 bases at V and 1 base at J, with 8 bases between the two ends.

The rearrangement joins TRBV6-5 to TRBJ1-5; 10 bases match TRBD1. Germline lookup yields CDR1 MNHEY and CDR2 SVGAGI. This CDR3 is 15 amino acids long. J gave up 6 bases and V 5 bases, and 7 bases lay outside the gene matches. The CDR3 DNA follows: TGTGCCAGCAGTCGACAGGGGGCGCTGGGTCAGCCCCAGCATTTT. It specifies CASSRQGALGQPQHF.

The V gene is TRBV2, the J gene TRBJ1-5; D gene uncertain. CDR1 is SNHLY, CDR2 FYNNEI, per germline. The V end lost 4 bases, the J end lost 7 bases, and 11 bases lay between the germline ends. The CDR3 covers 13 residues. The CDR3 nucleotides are TGTGCCAGCAGTGTAGGTGGCGGGCAGCCCCAGCATTTT. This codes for CASSVGGGQPQHF.

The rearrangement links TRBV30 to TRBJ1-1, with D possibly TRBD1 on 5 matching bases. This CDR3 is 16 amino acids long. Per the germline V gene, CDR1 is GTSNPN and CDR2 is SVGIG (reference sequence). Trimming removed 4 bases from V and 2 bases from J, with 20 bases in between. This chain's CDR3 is CAWTGGPSGQNTEAFF. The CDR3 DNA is TGTGCCTGGACGGGGGGTCCCTCGGGGCAAAACACTGAAGCTTTCTTT.